The TCR beta chain described here comes from a study of CD8+CD57+ T cells in acquired aplastic anemia. Overall study findings and caveats: Comparison of patients with controls identified roughly 27 shared CD8+ CDR3 sequences.

The TCR beta profiling, which covered VDJ combination and CDR3 sequence, was carried out using genomic DNA as the template. A single record per CDR3 protein comes from TCRdb applying MiXCR to the reads. Counted here are about 95,000 distinct CDR3 sequences, around 68% occurring once; the ten biggest clones make up 55% to 65%. Patients sequenced had flow cytometry evidence of CD8+CD57+ cell expansion. Blood was sampled before the patients had received any therapy. Turning to this clonotype: Its antigen is unidentified.

V lost 5 bases and J 0 bases, leaving 13 bases between the germline ends. Germline CDR1 SGHAT, CDR2 FQNNGV. The length of the CDR3 is 15 residues. This sequence originates from a human donor with aplastic anemia. This chain joins TRBV11-2 and TRBJ1-1; D call uncertain. The sample taken for sequencing was sorted CD4+, CD8+, or CD8+CD57+ T cells (not recorded which) from PBMCs. This CDR3 reads CASSPRASMNTEAFF. The CDR3 nucleotides read TGTGCCAGCAGCCCGAGAGCTAGCATGAACACTGAAGCTTTCTTT.